This TCR beta chain came from a study of persistence of HIV-infected CD4 T cells. Overall study context: The sample holds CD4+ T cells responsive to CMV or HIV-1 Gag. A couple of participants gave one leukapheresis sample; others gave up to about 200 mL blood repeatedly.

A remark on this clone: The antigen is unknown.

Study-level results: TCR analyses could not target the rare provirus-carrying CMV-responding cells.

The CDR3 contains 14 residues. Germline V gives CDR1 SGHRS, CDR2 YFSETQ. Trimming removed 6 bases from V and 2 bases from J, with 9 bases in between. This was the immunoSEQ version 4 assay in survey mode. Method: immunoSEQ multiplex PCR; TCRdb's copy keeps in-frame clones and lacks some. The repertoire has 30,000 to 45,000 clones, 82% of them found once; the top ten carry approximately 1%. Cells were stimulated with overlapping HIV-1 Gag 15-mer peptides. CD40L-negative CD69-negative CD45RO-high memory CD4+ T cells were sorted as populations depleted of antigen-responding cells. Adults with HIV-1 started suppressive ART while chronically infected.

The rearrangement joins TRBV5-1 to TRBJ2-6; perhaps TRBD1 as D (5 bases). The sample here was cultured CD4+ T cells from PBMCs, taken from a patient who received antiretroviral therapy. The source of this sequence is an adult with HIV. The donor label of this sample is uncertain. The CDR3: CASTRATGANVLTF. The CDR3 bases are TGCGCCAGCACCAGGGCAACTGGGGCCAACGTCCTGACTTTC.